The entry that follows covers one T cell receptor (beta chain) sequence. This sample is drawn from a study of control samples from healthy donors and cancer patients. Using immunoSEQ multiplex PCR, the repertoire was profiled, and TCRdb retains in-frame clones only, with some absent. This table holds tens of thousands of clones, 89% found once. This CDR3 comprises 16 residues. Germline V CDR1 and CDR2: KGHDR, SFDVKD. J was trimmed by 2 bases and V by 4 bases; bases with no gene match: 5. This chain connects TRBV24-1 to TRBJ1-1; 11 bases line up with TRBD1. Sequenced material: PBMCs. The clonotype originates from a man in his fifties or sixties with colorectal cancer. The CDR3 region has the DNA TGTGCCACCAGTGAATCCGGGACAGGGGGAAACACTGAAGCTTTCTTT. It translates to CATSESGTGGNTEAFF.